These 25 T cell receptor beta chains were sequenced from one sample in a study of shared clonotypes between healthy human individuals. Assay used: immunoSEQ multiplex PCR; TCRdb lists only in-frame clones, some missing. The sample records approximately 2.5 million clones, roughly 93% being singletons. Sequencing input: naive CD4+ T cells from PBMCs. The subset is: CD45RA+ positively selected. The receptors here all came from a man younger than 30 in good health. Some clones in this sample may be carry-over from other donors' samples.

The sample holds a few counts of this clone. The chain employs TRBV2 and TRBJ1-5; TRBD1 is a possible D gene (6 bases). Deletions cut 6 bases from V and 7 bases from J, with 13 bases between. The germline gives CDR1 SNHLY, CDR2 FYNNEI. The CDR3 has 13 residues. The CDR3 is CASSGGPSQPQHF. The DNA of the CDR3 is TGTGCCAGCAGCGGGGGGCCGTCCCAGCCCCAGCATTTT. Full variable domain (remainder filled in from reference TRBV2 and TRBJ1-5): EPEVTQTPSHQVTQMGQEVILRCVPISNHLYFYWYRQILGQKVEFLVSFYNNEISEKSEIFDDQFSVERPDGSNFTLKIRSTKLEDSAMYFCASSGGPSQPQHFGDGTRLSIL.

The V call is TRBV5-1, the J call TRBJ2-3; D might be TRBD1 (6 bases). Trimming cost V 6 bases and J 0 bases, with 14 bases left between them. This CDR3 has 15 residues. Germline assignment: CDR1 SGHRS and CDR2 YFSETQ. The CDR3 DNA follows: TGCGCCAGCAACCTAGACAGGCTCAGCACAGATACGCAGTATTTT. Translated: CASNLDRLSTDTQYF.

V gene TRBV4-3 combines with J gene TRBJ2-5; the match to TRBD2 covers 7 bases. V dropped 2 bases and J dropped 4; count of bases not matched to a gene: 16. The length of the CDR3 is 18 residues. CDR1 and CDR2 (germline): LGHNA, YSLEER. CDR3 sequence: CASSQQPNWGGSGETQYF. In nucleotides, the CDR3 is TGCGCCAGCAGCCAACAACCTAACTGGGGCGGGAGTGGAGAGACCCAGTACTTC.

The chain couples TRBV20-1 to TRBJ1-2, with D perhaps matching TRBD1 (6 bases). Germline lookup yields CDR1 DFQATT and CDR2 SNEGSKA (reference sequence). The CDR3 is made up of 11 amino acids. V was pared by 6 bases and J by 7 bases, with 12 bases between. In DNA, the CDR3 is TGCAGTGCGCAGGGGCAGGCTGGCTACACCTTC. It is translated as CSAQGQAGYTF.

This chain joins TRBV6-5 and TRBJ1-2; a possible D gene is TRBD1 (6 bases). The CDR3 loop spans 14 amino acids. CDR1 MNHEY and CDR2 SVGAGI come from the germline V gene. Deletions cut 5 bases from V and 7 bases from J, with 17 bases between. The CDR3 coding sequence is TGTGCCAGCAGTCGCCCTTCAGGGGAGGGTGGCTACACCTTC. It codes for CASSRPSGEGGYTF.

CDR3 sequence (DNA): TGTGCCAGCAGCTTAGAGCGGACAGGGGGGGGCGAGCAGTACTTC. It translates to CASSLERTGGGEQYF. The chain combines TRBV11-2 with TRBJ2-7; 10 bases are shared with TRBD1. V was clipped by 0 bases and J by 6 bases; unmatched bases: 5. Germline CDR1 and CDR2: SGHAT and FQNNGV. The CDR3 runs 15 residues.

The rearrangement uses TRBV29-1 and TRBJ2-5; tentatively, D is TRBD1 (6 bases). V was trimmed by 6 bases and J by 2 bases, leaving 19 bases between them. There are 15 residues in the CDR3. The germline gives CDR1 SQVTM, CDR2 ANQGSEA. The CDR3 sequence is CSVVKQGSPQETQYF. The CDR3 DNA reads TGCAGCGTGGTTAAACAGGGTTCACCACAAGAGACCCAGTACTTC.

The chain links TRBV19 to TRBJ2-2, with D tentatively TRBD2 (6 bases). Trimming left V 7 bases short and J 5 bases short, with 17 bases between. The germline gives CDR1 LNHDA, CDR2 SQIVND (reference sequence). CDR3 length: 15 residues. The CDR3 is CASIRGTGQTGELFF. DNA for the CDR3: TGTGCCAGTATCCGGGGGACGGGGCAGACCGGGGAGCTGTTTTTT. Looking up the rest from reference TRBV19 and TRBJ2-2 gives the full variable domain: DGGITQSPKYLFRKEGQNVTLSCEQNLNHDAMYWYRQDPGQGLRLIYYSQIVNDFQKGDIAEGYSVSREKKESFPLTVTSAQKNPTAFYLCASIRGTGQTGELFFGEGSRLTVL.

This chain links TRBV27 with TRBJ1-2; a possible D gene is TRBD1 (6 bases). V gave up 2 bases and J gave up 2 bases, with 12 bases separating them. The CDR3 runs 15 residues. In germline, CDR1 is MNHEY, CDR2 SMNVEV (reference sequence). DNA of the CDR3: TGTGCCAGCAGTTTAAGGCGGGGGCAGAACTATGGCTACACCTTC. Amino acids: CASSLRRGQNYGYTF.

The chain is built from TRBV27 and TRBJ1-2; TRBD1 is a possible D gene (5 bases). V lost 8 bases and J lost 4, with 20 bases in between. This CDR3 contains 15 residues. Per germline, CDR1 MNHEY and CDR2 SMNVEV (reference sequence). In DNA, the CDR3 is TGTGCCAGCTCTCCGGACTGGGGCTGGGGCTATGGCTACACCTTC. Its translation: CASSPDWGWGYGYTF.

In DNA form, the CDR3 reads TGTGCCAGCAGCCTTACGTGGGGCTATGGCTACACCTTC. Protein sequence: CASSLTWGYGYTF. The chain joins TRBV6-4 to TRBJ1-2; D gene ambiguous. The CDR3 is made up of 13 amino acids. Per germline, CDR1 MRHNA and CDR2 SNTAGT. Trimming left V 6 bases short and J 4 bases short, with 12 bases between.

CDR3 sequence (DNA): TGTGCCAGCAGTTTAAGTGTGTGGGGCTACACCTTC. Protein product: CASSLSVWGYTF. The chain employs TRBV28 and TRBJ1-2; D not certain. The CDR3 sequence is 12 residues long. Deletions cut 2 bases from V and 8 bases from J, with 9 bases between. The germline V gene encodes CDR1 MDHEN and CDR2 SYDVKM.

In the case of this clone: This CDR3 is also generated by other DNA sequences in the sample. The gene calls are TRBV28 and TRBJ2-3, with D hard to call. Germline V CDR1 and CDR2: MDHEN, SYDVKM. The V gene lost 2 bases and the J gene lost 3 bases, with 3 bases spanning the gap. The length of the CDR3 is 12 residues. This CDR3 reads CASSLRTDTQYF. The CDR3, as DNA: TGTGCCAGCAGTTTACGAACAGATACGCAGTATTTT.

This chain uses TRBV19 with TRBJ2-7; 10 positions match TRBD1. Trimming took 4 bases from V and 3 from J; bases not matched to a gene: 6. Germline CDR1 is LNHDA and CDR2 is SQIVND (reference sequence). CDR3 length equals 15 residues. The CDR3: CASSTGQGRVYEQYF. CDR3 nucleotide sequence: TGTGCCAGTAGTACGGGACAGGGGAGGGTCTACGAGCAGTACTTC. The variable domain in full, completed from reference TRBV19 and TRBJ2-7, reads DGGITQSPKYLFRKEGQNVTLSCEQNLNHDAMYWYRQDPGQGLRLIYYSQIVNDFQKGDIAEGYSVSREKKESFPLTVTSAQKNPTAFYLCASSTGQGRVYEQYFGPGTRLTVT.

The CDR3 DNA sequence: TGTGCCAGCAACTCGAAGTACCAAGAGACCCAGTACTTC. This gives the protein CASNSKYQETQYF. The rearrangement joins TRBV28 to TRBJ2-5, with D uncertain. V dropped 7 bases and J dropped 0 bases, with 9 bases sitting between them. The CDR3 has 13 amino acids. CDR1 and CDR2 (germline): MDHEN, SYDVKM.

V usage is TRBV5-1 and J usage is TRBJ2-2; 11 nucleotides align to TRBD1. This CDR3 comprises 15 residues. Germline assignment: CDR1 SGHRS and CDR2 YFSETQ. The trim removed 4 bases at V and 5 bases at J, leaving 4 bases unmatched. CDR3 loop: CASSIRDRGTGELFF. The CDR3 DNA reads TGCGCCAGCAGCATCCGGGACAGGGGGACCGGGGAGCTGTTTTTT.

As DNA, the CDR3 is TGTGCCAGCAGTTTGACGTCGGGGGCGGGGAACACTGAAGCTTTCTTT. This translates into CASSLTSGAGNTEAFF. The rearrangement joins TRBV28 to TRBJ1-1, with D tentatively TRBD1 (6 bases). This CDR3 contains 16 residues. The V end was cut by 3 bases, the J end by 1 base, with 15 bases between. Germline CDR1 reads MDHEN; CDR2 reads SYDVKM.

The chain combines TRBV7-2 with TRBJ1-5; a weak D match, TRBD1 (5 bases). Germline V gene lookup returns CDR1 SGHTA and CDR2 FQGNSA. This CDR3 is built from 14 residues. V was pared by 1 base and J by 7 bases, with 11 bases between. The CDR3 bases are TGTGCCAGCAGCTTAGTGGGGGTTGGGCAGCCCCAGCATTTT. Translated, it gives CASSLVGVGQPQHF.

V gene TRBV9 combines with J gene TRBJ2-3, with D possibly matching TRBD2 (5 bases). The CDR3 length is 16 residues. The germline V gene has CDR1 SGDLS and CDR2 YYNGEE. Trimming pared 7 bases from V and 0 bases from J, leaving 18 bases between. CDR3 coding DNA: TGTGCCAGCTGTCGAGGGCTTGAGCGGAGCACAGATACGCAGTATTTT. Encoded protein: CASCRGLERSTDTQYF.

V gene TRBV2 combines with J gene TRBJ2-1; D is uncertain. The length of the CDR3 is 15 residues. The V gene's germline CDR1 is SNHLY and CDR2 FYNNEI. Trimming pared 4 bases from V and 4 bases from J, leaving 14 bases between. The CDR3 DNA follows: TGTGCCAGCAGTGGAGGCTCCTCGGAATACAATGAGCAGTTCTTC. Translated: CASSGGSSEYNEQFF.

As to this clone: In the same sample, other DNA sequences code for this CDR3. The chain carries TRBV27 and TRBJ1-6, with unresolved D. The CDR3 length is 12 residues. Germline-derived CDR1 and CDR2 are MNHEY and SMNVEV (reference sequence). The germline V and J ends were trimmed by 3 bases and 8 bases, with 5 bases remaining between them. DNA for the CDR3: TGTGCCAGCAGTTTTGGGGATTCACCCCTCCACTTT. This sequence encodes CASSFGDSPLHF.

A remark on this clone: Other DNA variants within this sample encode the same CDR3. V gene TRBV5-1 combines with J gene TRBJ1-5, with 7 bases fitting TRBD1. The CDR3 length is 15 residues. CDR1 is SGHRS, CDR2 YFSETQ, per germline. V lost 0 bases, J lost 1 base, and 1 base stayed unmatched. The CDR3 bases are TGCGCCAGCAGCTTGGACAGGGGCAGCAATCAGCCCCAGCATTTT. It translates to CASSLDRGSNQPQHF.

The chain joins TRBV2 to TRBJ2-1, with TRBD2 matching 8 bases. Unmatched junction bases numbered 12, after V lost 4 bases and J lost 7 bases. Germline CDR1 reads SNHLY; CDR2 reads FYNNEI. CDR3 size: 16 residues. The CDR3 region is CASSALSGTALNEQFF. The CDR3, as DNA: TGTGCCAGCAGTGCCCTTAGCGGGACTGCCCTAAATGAGCAGTTCTTC.

CDR3 nucleotide sequence: TGCGCCAGCAGCCAAGCCTCCGGGAGGGGGACGGTAGCGGGAGGCTACACCTTC. Encoded protein: CASSQASGRGTVAGGYTF. The chain combines TRBV4-1 with TRBJ1-2; D is possibly TRBD1 (6 bases). The CDR3 is made up of 18 amino acids. Per germline, CDR1 MGHRA and CDR2 YSYEKL. V was shortened by 1 base and J by 8 bases, with 26 bases between the two germline ends.

The V and J genes are TRBV29-1 and TRBJ2-5, with TRBD1 identical over 9 bases. Germline assignment: CDR1 SQVTM and CDR2 ANQGSEA. The V gene end was trimmed by 8 bases and the J gene end by 4 bases; junction bases not matched to a gene: 5. The length of the CDR3 is 12 residues. For the CDR3, the DNA is TGCAGCACTGGACAGGGGATAGAGACCCAGTACTTC. Translating gives CSTGQGIETQYF.